Presented here are 8 T cell receptor beta chains from one specimen sequenced in a study of blood T cell repertoires in COVID-19. Repertoires were generated with immunoSEQ multiplex PCR, while TCRdb's copy carries only in-frame clones and drops some. The data contain about 300,000 clones, approximately 90% of them singletons. The sequencing sample was made of peripheral blood. These receptor sequences come from a woman aged 30 to 39 with COVID-19, enrolled during active disease.

This clone was found once. The chain couples TRBV30 to TRBJ1-2; 9 bases are a match to TRBD1. After removal of 3 bases from V and 1 base from J, the junction contained 9 bases not matched to a gene. The CDR3 is 16 residues long. Germline V CDR1 and CDR2: GTSNPN, SVGIG (reference sequence). The CDR3 region has the DNA TGTGCCTGGAGCGTACAGGGGGCGGACATTAACTATGGCTACACCTTC. As protein: CAWSVQGADINYGYTF.

The rearrangement joins TRBV10-3 to TRBJ2-1; 10 nucleotides match TRBD2. Germline CDR1 and CDR2: ENHRY and SYGVKD. With V trimmed by 0 bases and J by 5 bases, 7 bases remained unmatched. The CDR3 totals 17 residues. CDR3 residues: CAISESTTAGGNNEQFF. Written as DNA, the CDR3 is TGTGCCATCAGTGAGTCGACAACAGCGGGAGGGAACAATGAGCAGTTCTTC.

The CDR3 DNA sequence: TGTGCCAGCAGCTCCCGAGGACAGGGCCCTTTGGGCTACACCTTC. Its translation: CASSSRGQGPLGYTF. The chain joins TRBV7-2 to TRBJ1-2; 8 nucleotides align to TRBD1. With 4 bases clipped from V and 8 bases from J, the junction kept 12 bases outside the gene matches. The CDR3 runs 15 residues. Germline loops: CDR1 SGHTA, CDR2 FQGNSA.

This rearrangement joins TRBV6-6 to TRBJ2-7, with 8 bases that match TRBD1. Germline values: CDR1 MNHNY, CDR2 SVGAGI (reference sequence). This CDR3 has 15 amino acids. Trimming at V came to 2 bases and at J to 2 bases, leaving 5 bases not matched to a gene. The DNA of the CDR3 is TGTGCCAGCAGTTACAAGGGACAGGATCCCTACGAGCAGTACTTC. Translating it yields CASSYKGQDPYEQYF.

The gene calls are TRBV29-1 and TRBJ2-1; 8 bases map to TRBD2. The CDR3 extends over 14 amino acids. Germline V gives CDR1 SQVTM, CDR2 ANQGSEA. The J segment lost 3 bases and the V segment lost 0 bases, leaving 1 base of the junction unmatched. CDR3 DNA: TGCAGCGTTGAAGAAGCGGGGGACTACAATGAGCAGTTCTTC. Translated: CSVEEAGDYNEQFF.

The V call is TRBV11-2, the J call TRBJ2-1, with 9 bases fitting TRBD1. This CDR3 has 15 amino acids. The junction had 5 bases not matched to a gene; V was cut back by 2 bases and J by 6 bases. Germline CDR1 SGHAT, CDR2 FQNNGV. Here the CDR3 DNA reads TGTGCCAGCAGCTTATTACAGGGGGCTGGCAATGAGCAGTTCTTC. Protein: CASSLLQGAGNEQFF.

This CDR3 is CSASLAGSRIETQYF. For the CDR3, the DNA is TGCAGTGCTAGTCTAGCGGGAAGCCGTATAGAGACCCAGTACTTC. The chain combines TRBV20-1 with TRBJ2-5; 9 bases map to TRBD2. The germline V gene encodes CDR1 DFQATT and CDR2 SNEGSKA (reference sequence). The CDR3 consists of 15 residues. The V segment lost 3 bases and the J segment 4 bases; nucleotides outside the gene matches: 9.

This clone is a singleton in its sample. The CDR3 loop reads CASSIDLRGDTEAFF. The CDR3 bases are TGTGCCAGTAGTATAGATCTCAGGGGTGATACTGAAGCTTTCTTT. The V gene is TRBV19, the J gene TRBJ1-1; maybe TRBD1 (6 bases). Between the trimmed V and J ends, which lost 0 bases and 5 bases, there was a span of 13 bases. This CDR3 contains 15 residues. Germline CDR1 LNHDA, CDR2 SQIVND (reference sequence).